This TCR beta chain was recovered during a study of cytomegalovirus exposure and HLA in healthy donors. The study's findings and limits: In an earlier analysis, productive rearrangement rates for most beta V segments clustered near 87% or 30%.

The CDR3 consists of 15 residues. From germline, CDR1 is SGDLS and CDR2 YYNGEE. Trimming cost V 0 bases and J 5 bases; bases outside gene matches: 4. Details on this clone: As yet, its antigen is unknown.

Researchers ran the PCR with 60 Vbeta and 13 Jbeta primers. Sequenced by immunoSEQ multiplex PCR; TCRdb stores in-frame clones only, minus some. This repertoire shows tens of thousands of clones, 74% found once; its top ten account for more than 8%. The rearrangement links TRBV9 to TRBJ1-4; 7 bases line up with TRBD1. The sample consisted of PBMCs. The sequence came from a man aged 40-50 years in good health and CMV-seropositive. Here the CDR3 reads CASSVGQGENEKLFF. The CDR3 DNA reads TGTGCCAGCAGCGTAGGGCAGGGGGAAAATGAAAAACTGTTTTTT.